These 20 T cell receptor beta chains were all obtained from the same sample, sequenced in a study of T cells in Graves' hyperthyroidism and ophthalmopathy. Regions amplified from RNA transcripts were the TCR beta CDR3 regions. When the TCR CDR3 underwent first-round RT-PCR, the HTBI primer set was used. In TCRdb, the multiplex PCR reads were re-called with MiXCR into one record per CDR3 protein. Among approximately 710,000 distinct CDR3 sequences listed, 15% to 20% were seen once. The source material was blood. The receptors stem from a man in his fifties or sixties with Graves' hyperthyroidism.

At least ten counts were recorded for this clonotype. The chain links TRBV24-1 to TRBJ2-7; perhaps TRBD1 as D (5 bases). Trimming stripped 2 bases from V and 3 bases from J, with 13 bases between. In germline, CDR1 is KGHDR, CDR2 SFDVKD. The CDR3 runs to 15 residues. In DNA, the CDR3 is TGTGCCACCAGTGATTCGGCAGGGCCGCTCTACGAGCAGTACTTC. This translates into CATSDSAGPLYEQYF.

Only a few counts were recorded for this clonotype. Relative to the germline gene, one junction end is altered; a read error may explain this. The chain's CDR3 is CAGSFQGADTQYF. DNA for the CDR3: TGTGCCGGCAGCTTTCAGGGGGCAGATACGCAGTATTTT. The rearrangement links TRBV3-1 to TRBJ2-3; 7 positions match TRBD1. Germline-derived CDR1 and CDR2 are LGHDT and YNNKEL (reference sequence). CDR3 length equals 13 residues.

This clonotype was recorded at least ten times. The chain employs TRBV5-1 and TRBJ2-3, with TRBD1 matching 7 bases. J gave up 1 base and V 2 bases, and 4 bases lay outside the gene matches. CDR1 and CDR2 (germline): SGHRS, YFSETQ. CDR3 length: 15 amino acids. CDR3 residues: CASSFTGARTDTQYF. CDR3 DNA sequence: TGCGCCAGCAGCTTCACAGGGGCGCGCACAGATACGCAGTATTTT.

Many counts were recorded for this clonotype. The rearrangement joins TRBV6-5 to TRBJ1-1; D ambiguous. Germline assignment: CDR1 MNHEY and CDR2 SVGAGI. The germline V and J ends were trimmed by 0 bases and 1 base, with 6 bases remaining between them. The CDR3 length is 14 residues. The CDR3 loop is CASSYSIENTEAFF. The CDR3 region has the DNA TGTGCCAGCAGTTACTCGATTGAGAACACTGAAGCTTTCTTT.

This clonotype was counted between two and nine times. The chain employs TRBV7-9 and TRBJ2-7; 8 nucleotides match TRBD2. The germline gives CDR1 SEHNR, CDR2 FQNEAQ (reference sequence). The V gene end was trimmed by 5 bases and the J gene end by 6 bases; junction bases not matched to a gene: 9. This CDR3 spans 14 amino acids. The CDR3: CASSAPTSDSEQYF. The CDR3 nucleotides are TGTGCCAGCAGCGCCCCGACTAGCGACAGCGAGCAGTACTTC.

The chain uses TRBV29-1 and TRBJ2-3; 15 positions match TRBD2. Germline V CDR1 and CDR2: SQVTM, ANQGSEA. This CDR3 contains 16 residues. With V trimmed by 7 bases and J by 6 bases, 11 bases remained unmatched. The CDR3 reads CSAPRTSGREGDTQYF. The CDR3 DNA sequence: TGCAGCGCCCCCAGGACTAGCGGGAGGGAGGGCGATACGCAGTATTTT.

This clonotype was counted at least ten times. The rearrangement joins TRBV2 to TRBJ2-1; D ambiguous. CDR3 length: 13 amino acids. V was clipped by 2 bases and J by 10 bases, with 12 bases between them. Germline V CDR1 and CDR2: SNHLY, FYNNEI. CDR3 protein: CASSERPTEEQFF. CDR3 nucleotide sequence: TGTGCCAGCAGTGAAAGGCCCACCGAGGAGCAGTTCTTC.

This clonotype showed up many times. V is TRBV28 and J is TRBJ1-2; 7 nucleotides match TRBD1. Unmatched junction bases numbered 10, after V lost 5 bases and J lost 1 base. The CDR3 is 16 amino acids. Per the germline V gene, CDR1 is MDHEN and CDR2 is SYDVKM. The CDR3 reads CASSTIRQGYNYGYTF. As DNA, the CDR3 is TGTGCCAGCAGTACTATCCGACAGGGATATAACTATGGCTACACCTTC.

This clonotype showed up many times. The chain couples TRBV18 to TRBJ2-5; D is unclear. This CDR3 comprises 12 residues. Germline lookup yields CDR1 KGHSH and CDR2 LQKENI. The V end lost 1 base, the J end lost 6 bases, and 6 bases lay between the germline ends. The CDR3 reads CASSPQIQTQYF. CDR3 DNA: TGTGCCAGCTCACCACAAATACAGACCCAGTACTTC.

This clonotype has a count of ten or more. The chain has TRBV12-3 or TRBV12-4 and TRBJ2-6; D is perhaps TRBD1 or TRBD2 (6 bases each). V lost 6 bases, J lost 2 bases, and 11 bases lay in between. CDR3 length: 15 amino acids. The CDR3 here is CASSRRGAGANVLTF. Written as DNA, the CDR3 is TGTGCCAGCAGCCGGAGGGGGGCTGGGGCCAACGTCCTGACTTTC.

In its sample, this clonotype was seen many times. This chain joins TRBV2 and TRBJ2-7; D is ambiguous. The germline V gene encodes CDR1 SNHLY and CDR2 FYNNEI. V was cut by 8 bases and J by 5 bases, with 16 bases left in between. The CDR3 runs to 13 residues. CDR3 region: CASGIRVYNEQYF. CDR3 bases: TGTGCCAGCGGAATCCGGGTTTACAACGAGCAGTACTTC.

J is TRBJ1-3 and V is TRBV11-2; tentatively, D is TRBD1 (5 bases). Trimming took off 1 base at V and 2 bases at J, with 12 bases between the two ends. Looked up from germline, CDR1 is SGHAT and CDR2 is FQNNGV. This CDR3 is built from 16 residues. The CDR3 DNA is TGTGCCAGCAGCTTAGTGGGGCACTCCGCTGGAAACACCATATATTTT. The encoded protein is CASSLVGHSAGNTIYF.

This chain links TRBV20-1 with TRBJ2-7; D remains unclear. Germline assignment: CDR1 DFQATT and CDR2 SNEGSKA (reference sequence). The CDR3 extends over 11 amino acids. The CDR3 DNA is TGCAGCTTCTCGAATACCTACGAGCAGTACTTC. Translation: CSFSNTYEQYF.

In its sample, this clonotype was seen many times. The rearrangement joins TRBV5-1 to TRBJ2-7, with 9 bases aligning to TRBD1. The CDR3 length is 15 residues. Germline V gene lookup returns CDR1 SGHRS and CDR2 YFSETQ. The trim removed 0 bases at V and 4 bases at J, leaving 5 bases unmatched. The CDR3 bases are TGCGCCAGCAGCTTGGATGGGACAGGGCCTTACGAGCAGTACTTC. Protein sequence: CASSLDGTGPYEQYF.

In this sample, this clonotype turned up many times. J is TRBJ2-7 and V is TRBV2; 8 nucleotides line up with TRBD1. CDR1 is SNHLY, CDR2 FYNNEI, per germline. The CDR3 sequence is 13 residues long. The ends lost 7 bases at V and 6 bases at J; junction bases unmatched: 8. In DNA form, the CDR3 reads TGTGCCAGCAAAGGGACAGGTATTCCCGAGCAGTACTTC. This gives the protein CASKGTGIPEQYF.

Worth noting for this clonotype: One base away lies a much larger clone, so this may be a sequencing read error. This chain joins TRBV27 and TRBJ2-7; perhaps D is TRBD1 or TRBD2 (6 bases each). This CDR3 contains 15 residues. Deletions cut 6 bases from V and 9 bases from J, with 24 bases between. CDR1 and CDR2 (germline): MNHEY, SMNVEV (reference sequence). CDR3 protein: CASSPTPGGGTGQYF. In DNA form, the CDR3 reads TGTGCCAGCAGCCCTACCCCTGGAGGGGGGACCGGGCAGTACTTC.

This clonotype was observed many times. J is TRBJ1-1 and V is TRBV12-3 or TRBV12-4, with D unclear. This CDR3 is 12 amino acids long. Trimming removed 1 base at V and 6 bases at J, with 6 bases between. The CDR3 sequence is CASSLGSPEAFF. CDR3 bases: TGTGCCAGCAGTTTAGGTAGCCCTGAAGCTTTCTTT.

This clonotype was seen repeatedly, ten times or more. The J gene is TRBJ2-7, the V gene TRBV6-2 or TRBV6-3, with 12 bases that match TRBD2. V lost 0 bases and J lost 0; bases outside the gene matches: 0. Per germline, CDR1 MNHEY and CDR2 SVGEGT. The CDR3 sequence is 16 residues long. As DNA, the CDR3 is TGTGCCAGCAGTTACTCGACTAGCGGGAGCTCCTACGAGCAGTACTTC. It codes for CASSYSTSGSSYEQYF.

This clonotype occurred many times. The chain combines TRBV6-5 with TRBJ1-4; a possible D gene is TRBD1 (6 bases). V dropped 2 bases and J dropped 6 bases, with 22 bases sitting between them. The CDR3 has 18 amino acids. The germline CDR1 and CDR2 sequences are MNHEY and SVGAGI. This CDR3 reads CASSYEGVLTFIDEKLFF. CDR3 DNA: TGTGCCAGCAGTTACGAGGGGGTCTTAACATTCATCGATGAAAAACTGTTTTTT.

This clonotype was observed many times. The chain couples TRBV2 to TRBJ2-5; D might be TRBD1 or TRBD2, each matching 7 bases. Germline values: CDR1 SNHLY, CDR2 FYNNEI. The CDR3 runs to 14 residues. Trimming pared 6 bases from V and 1 base from J, leaving 12 bases between. CDR3 residues: CASRPRGGQETQYF. The DNA of the CDR3 is TGTGCCAGCAGACCCAGGGGGGGCCAAGAGACCCAGTACTTC. Full variable domain (outside the CDR3, taken from reference TRBV2 and TRBJ2-5): EPEVTQTPSHQVTQMGQEVILRCVPISNHLYFYWYRQILGQKVEFLVSFYNNEISEKSEIFDDQFSVERPDGSNFTLKIRSTKLEDSAMYFCASRPRGGQETQYFGPGTRLLVL.